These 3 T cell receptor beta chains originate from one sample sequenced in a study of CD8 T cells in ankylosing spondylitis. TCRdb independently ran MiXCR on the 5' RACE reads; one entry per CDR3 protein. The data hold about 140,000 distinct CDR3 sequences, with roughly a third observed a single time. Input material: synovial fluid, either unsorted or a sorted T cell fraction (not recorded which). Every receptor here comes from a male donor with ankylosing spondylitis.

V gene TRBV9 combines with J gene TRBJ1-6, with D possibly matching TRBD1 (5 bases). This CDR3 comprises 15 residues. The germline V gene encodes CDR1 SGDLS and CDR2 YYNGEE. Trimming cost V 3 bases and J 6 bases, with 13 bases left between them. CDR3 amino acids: CASSARGTGNSPLHF. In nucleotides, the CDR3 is TGTGCCAGCAGCGCCCGGGGGACGGGTAATTCACCCCTCCACTTT.

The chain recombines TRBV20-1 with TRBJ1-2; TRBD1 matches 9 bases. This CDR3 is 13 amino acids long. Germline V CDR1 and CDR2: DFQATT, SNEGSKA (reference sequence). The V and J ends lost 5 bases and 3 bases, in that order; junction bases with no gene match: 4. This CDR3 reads CSALDRGHYGYTF. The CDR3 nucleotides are TGCAGTGCTTTGGACAGGGGTCACTATGGCTACACCTTC.

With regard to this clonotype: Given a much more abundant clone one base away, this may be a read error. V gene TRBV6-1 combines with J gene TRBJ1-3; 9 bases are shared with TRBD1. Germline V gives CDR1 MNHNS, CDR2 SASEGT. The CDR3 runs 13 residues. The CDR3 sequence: CASTPDRGNTTYF. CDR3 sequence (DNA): TGTGCCAGCACCCCGGACAGGGGAAACACCACATATTTT.